This entry concerns a single T cell receptor (beta chain). Sorted-subset replicate PCR reactions were performed with about 200 ng DNA, corresponding to tens of thousands of T cell genomes. Produced via immunoSEQ multiplex PCR; TCRdb's table is partial and in-frame only. The sample has 2 million to 2.5 million clones, approximately 96% seen once. The data were obtained in a study of shared clonotypes between healthy human individuals. Whole-study context: Three CD4 naive, three CD4 memory, two CD8 naive and one CD8 memory plate were used per donor.

The germline V gene encodes CDR1 KGHSH and CDR2 LQKENI. Deletions cut 6 bases from V and 1 base from J, with 18 bases between. CDR3 length equals 16 residues. The sample taken for sequencing was naive CD4+ T cells sorted from blood. Subset indicated: CD45RA+ positively selected. The J gene is TRBJ1-1, the V gene TRBV18; TRBD1 might be the D (5 bases). This sequence was found in a man aged 18-30 years in good health. CDR3 coding DNA: TGTGCCAGCTCGCTGTGGGACCGTAGTACGAACACTGAAGCTTTCTTT. This encodes CASSLWDRSTNTEAFF.